These T cell receptor beta chains were read from a single sample in a study of blood T cell repertoires in COVID-19. Sequenced by immunoSEQ multiplex PCR; TCRdb stores in-frame clones only, minus some. The sample records 250,000 or so clones, approximately 86% being singletons. Input material: PBMCs or T cells enriched from blood (not recorded which). The receptors originated from a woman under 30 who had recovered from COVID-19. Both conserved end residues are part of each CDR3. The order of the fields is D gene, J gene, clone size, V gene, CDR3 DNA, CDR3 protein. A D gene is named only where the DNA matches it firmly. Clone sizes are given selectively: once, few, many, or a class where the clone is expanded.

. | TRBJ1-3 | . | TRBV11-2 | TGTGCCAGCAGCCTATATCCGGGGGAGGCAAACACCATATATTTT | CASSLYPGEANTIYF
TRBD1 | TRBJ2-5 | . | TRBV19 | TGTGCCAGTAGTCTCGGACAGGGACAAGAGACCCAGTACTTC | CASSLGQGQETQYF
. | TRBJ2-7 | few | TRBV7-2 | TGTGCCAGCAGCTTAGAGGTGCGGTACGAGCAGTACTTC | CASSLEVRYEQYF
TRBD1 | TRBJ1-1 | . | TRBV10-3 | TGTGCCATCAGACCGGGACAGGTCAACACTGAAGCTTTCTTT | CAIRPGQVNTEAFF
. | TRBJ2-6 | . | TRBV3-1/TRBV3-2 | TGTGCCAGCAGCCAAGTCACCCAGGGGTGGTCTGGGGCCAACGTCCTGACTTTC | CASSQVTQGWSGANVLTF
TRBD2 | TRBJ2-1 | . | TRBV7-2 | TGTGCCAGCAGCACACCGGGACTAGCGACATACAATGAGCAGTTCTTC | CASSTPGLATYNEQFF
TRBD1 | TRBJ1-2 | . | TRBV19 | TGTGCCAGTAGACAGAGACAGGGTGCCTATGGCTACACCTTC | CASRQRQGAYGYTF
TRBD1 | TRBJ2-7 | . | TRBV6-1 | TGTGCCAGCAGTGAAATGGGGACAGGGTTTTTCTACGAGCAGTACTTC | CASSEMGTGFFYEQYF
. | TRBJ1-1 | . | TRBV5-6 | TGTGCCAGCAGCTCTTTTGGAGTGAACACTGAAGCTTTCTTT | CASSSFGVNTEAFF
TRBD2 | TRBJ2-2 | . | TRBV4-2 | TGTGCCAGCAGCCAAAGTGGCGGGAGTGTCTCCGGGGAGCTGTTTTTT | CASSQSGGSVSGELFF
. | TRBJ1-4 | . | TRBV19 | TGTGCCAGTAGTACAGGACAGCCCTTTGAAAAACTGTTTTTT | CASSTGQPFEKLFF
TRBD2 | TRBJ2-5 | . | TRBV10-2 | TGCGCCAGCAGGGGTAGCGGGGAAGAGACCCAGTACTTC | CASRGSGEETQYF
. | TRBJ2-5 | . | TRBV7-2 | TGTGCCAGCAGCTTAGGCCTAGCGAGAGAGACCCAGTACTTC | CASSLGLARETQYF
. | TRBJ1-2 | . | TRBV4-1 | TGCGCCAGCAGCCAAGAGACCGGCGGATACTCAAAGGGCTACACCTTC | CASSQETGGYSKGYTF
TRBD1 | TRBJ1-1 | . | TRBV7-9 | TGTGCCAGCAGCTCCTCCGGAGACAGGGGACGCCACGAAGCTTTCTTT | CASSSSGDRGRHEAFF
. | TRBJ2-3 | . | TRBV7-9 | TGTGCCAGCAGCGATCTGTGGGGGCGCGTCACAGATACGCAGTATTTT | CASSDLWGRVTDTQYF
. | TRBJ2-7 | . | TRBV5-8 | TGTGCCAGCTATAGGGGTCCCGGGGGTTACGAGCAGTACTTC | CASYRGPGGYEQYF
. | TRBJ1-5 | . | TRBV19 | TGTGCCAGTAGTATAGCGGACTTCAATAGCAATCAGCCCCAGCATTTT | CASSIADFNSNQPQHF
. | TRBJ1-1 | . | TRBV11-2 | TGTGCCAGCAGCTTACAAACACCCAACACTGAAGCTTTCTTT | CASSLQTPNTEAFF
. | TRBJ2-2 | . | TRBV25-1 | TGTGCCAGCAGTGAGATACAGGGAGTAGGCACCGGGGAGCTGTTTTTT | CASSEIQGVGTGELFF
TRBD1 | TRBJ2-2 | . | TRBV6-4 | TGTGCCAGCAGTAGGACAGGGTCGGGCACCGGGGAGCTGTTTTTT | CASSRTGSGTGELFF
TRBD1 | TRBJ2-2 | . | TRBV27 | TGTGCCAGCAGTCACCCCAGGGGGCAAAGAGCCGGGGAGCTGTTTTTT | CASSHPRGQRAGELFF
TRBD2 | TRBJ2-7 | . | TRBV7-8 | TGTGCCAGCAGCTTAAAAGTGGGGACTAGCGGTAACTACGAGCAGTACTTC | CASSLKVGTSGNYEQYF
TRBD1 | TRBJ2-7 | . | TRBV5-6 | TGTGCCAGCAGCATGGACAGGGGGCGGCTGTCCCACGAGCAGTACTTC | CASSMDRGRLSHEQYF
. | TRBJ2-7 | . | TRBV5-6 | TGTGCCAGCAGCTTGGGTCTAGCTGAATCCTACGAGCAGTACTTC | CASSLGLAESYEQYF
. | TRBJ2-1 | . | TRBV3-1/TRBV3-2 | TGTGCCAGCAGCCAAGTACGGTACAATGAGCAGTTCTTC | CASSQVRYNEQFF
TRBD1 | TRBJ1-5 | few | TRBV6-4 | TGTGCCAGCAGTATGGGACAGGGATACAATCAGCCCCAGCATTTT | CASSMGQGYNQPQHF
. | TRBJ2-2 | . | TRBV7-3 | TGTGCCAGCAGCTTAACGCGGAACACCGGGGAGCTGTTTTTT | CASSLTRNTGELFF
TRBD2 | TRBJ2-2 | . | TRBV9 | TGTGCCAGCAGCGGACCCGGGACTAGCGGGACCGGGGAGCTGTTTTTT | CASSGPGTSGTGELFF
. | TRBJ2-1 | . | TRBV28 | TGTGCCAGCAGTTCTAGCGACCGATGGAATGAGCAGTTCTTC | CASSSSDRWNEQFF
. | TRBJ2-5 | . | TRBV18 | TGTGCCAGCTCACCCCGAGAGACCCAGTACTTC | CASSPRETQYF
. | TRBJ2-7 | few | TRBV6-1 | TGTGCCAGCAGTGAATTTCTGGCGGGATCGTACTACGAGCAGTACTTC | CASSEFLAGSYYEQYF
. | TRBJ1-6 | few | TRBV30 | TGTGCCTGGAGTCCCTCATTCGGCTCCTATAATTCACCCCTCCACTTT | CAWSPSFGSYNSPLHF
TRBD2 | TRBJ2-5 | . | TRBV7-2 | TGTGCCAGCAGCTTACGGGGGGGCCGAGAGACCCAGTACTTC | CASSLRGGRETQYF
TRBD2 | TRBJ2-1 | . | TRBV2 | TGTGCCAGCTCCCCGGGGGCACTAGCGGGAGTTCAAAATGAGCAGTTCTTC | CASSPGALAGVQNEQFF
. | TRBJ1-6 | . | TRBV18 | TGTGCCAGCTCATCGGACTCTTATACGTCACCCCTCCACTTT | CASSSDSYTSPLHF
TRBD2 | TRBJ2-5 | few | TRBV10-3 | TGTGCCATCGGCCAGCCGGGACTAGCGGACCAAGAGACCCAGTACTTC | CAIGQPGLADQETQYF
TRBD1 | TRBJ2-7 | . | TRBV5-5 | TGTGCCAGCAGACCAACAGGGGGTCCGTACGAGCAGTACTTC | CASRPTGGPYEQYF
. | TRBJ1-2 | once | TRBV18 | TGTGCCAGCTCACCATCAGGGGCAGGGCCGAACTATGGCTACACCTTC | CASSPSGAGPNYGYTF
TRBD1 | TRBJ1-1 | . | TRBV7-2 | TGTGCCAGCAGCTTAGGCGGGACAGCCACTGAAGCTTTCTTT | CASSLGGTATEAFF
. | TRBJ2-2 | few | TRBV5-1 | TGCGCCAGCAGCTTGGGGCAGATAACCGGGGAGCTGTTTTTT | CASSLGQITGELFF
TRBD1 | TRBJ1-2 | . | TRBV24-1 | TGTGCCACCATGCCGGGACAGGGAAGCTATGGCTACACCTTC | CATMPGQGSYGYTF
. | TRBJ1-4 | . | TRBV2 | TGTGCCAGCAGACTTGCAACTAATGAAAAACTGTTTTTT | CASRLATNEKLFF
TRBD2 | TRBJ2-1 | once | TRBV24-1 | TGTGCCACCAGTGCCCTGGGGGACTACCCCTACAATGAGCAGTTCTTC | CATSALGDYPYNEQFF
. | TRBJ2-7 | . | TRBV27 | TGTGCCAGCAGTCACGCAACGGGGAGTAATAGCTCCTACGAGCAGTACTTC | CASSHATGSNSSYEQYF
. | TRBJ1-2 | . | TRBV5-6 | TGTGCCAGCAGAAAGAGGCTTATGGATAACTATGGCTACACCTTC | CASRKRLMDNYGYTF
TRBD1 | TRBJ1-1 | . | TRBV28 | TGTGCCAGCAGGCCCACACAGGGGCCCGATGAAGCTTTCTTT | CASRPTQGPDEAFF
TRBD2 | TRBJ2-5 | . | TRBV11-2 | TGTGCCAGCAGCTTAGATCAGATAGCGGGATCAAGAGAGACCCAGTACTTC | CASSLDQIAGSRETQYF
. | TRBJ2-5 | . | TRBV7-2 | TGTGCCAGCAGCCGGGACAGGCGGGAGGAGACCCAGTACTTC | CASSRDRREETQYF
. | TRBJ1-2 | . | TRBV18 | TGTGCCAGCTCACCAGACAGGTACTATGGCTACACCTTC | CASSPDRYYGYTF
. | TRBJ2-2 | . | TRBV24-1 | TGTGCCACCAGGGCGAGACAGGGAGCGGGGGACACCGGGGAGCTGTTTTTT | CATRARQGAGDTGELFF
. | TRBJ1-1 | . | TRBV18 | TGTGCCAGCTCACCACCGGCAGGGGCGAACACTGAAGCTTTCTTT | CASSPPAGANTEAFF
. | TRBJ2-7 | once | TRBV18 | TGTGCCAGCTCACCGTATAGTACCTACGAGCAGTACTTC | CASSPYSTYEQYF
TRBD2 | TRBJ2-7 | . | TRBV10-1 | TGCGCCAGCAGCGGACTAGCGGAGCCCTACGAGCAGTACTTC | CASSGLAEPYEQYF